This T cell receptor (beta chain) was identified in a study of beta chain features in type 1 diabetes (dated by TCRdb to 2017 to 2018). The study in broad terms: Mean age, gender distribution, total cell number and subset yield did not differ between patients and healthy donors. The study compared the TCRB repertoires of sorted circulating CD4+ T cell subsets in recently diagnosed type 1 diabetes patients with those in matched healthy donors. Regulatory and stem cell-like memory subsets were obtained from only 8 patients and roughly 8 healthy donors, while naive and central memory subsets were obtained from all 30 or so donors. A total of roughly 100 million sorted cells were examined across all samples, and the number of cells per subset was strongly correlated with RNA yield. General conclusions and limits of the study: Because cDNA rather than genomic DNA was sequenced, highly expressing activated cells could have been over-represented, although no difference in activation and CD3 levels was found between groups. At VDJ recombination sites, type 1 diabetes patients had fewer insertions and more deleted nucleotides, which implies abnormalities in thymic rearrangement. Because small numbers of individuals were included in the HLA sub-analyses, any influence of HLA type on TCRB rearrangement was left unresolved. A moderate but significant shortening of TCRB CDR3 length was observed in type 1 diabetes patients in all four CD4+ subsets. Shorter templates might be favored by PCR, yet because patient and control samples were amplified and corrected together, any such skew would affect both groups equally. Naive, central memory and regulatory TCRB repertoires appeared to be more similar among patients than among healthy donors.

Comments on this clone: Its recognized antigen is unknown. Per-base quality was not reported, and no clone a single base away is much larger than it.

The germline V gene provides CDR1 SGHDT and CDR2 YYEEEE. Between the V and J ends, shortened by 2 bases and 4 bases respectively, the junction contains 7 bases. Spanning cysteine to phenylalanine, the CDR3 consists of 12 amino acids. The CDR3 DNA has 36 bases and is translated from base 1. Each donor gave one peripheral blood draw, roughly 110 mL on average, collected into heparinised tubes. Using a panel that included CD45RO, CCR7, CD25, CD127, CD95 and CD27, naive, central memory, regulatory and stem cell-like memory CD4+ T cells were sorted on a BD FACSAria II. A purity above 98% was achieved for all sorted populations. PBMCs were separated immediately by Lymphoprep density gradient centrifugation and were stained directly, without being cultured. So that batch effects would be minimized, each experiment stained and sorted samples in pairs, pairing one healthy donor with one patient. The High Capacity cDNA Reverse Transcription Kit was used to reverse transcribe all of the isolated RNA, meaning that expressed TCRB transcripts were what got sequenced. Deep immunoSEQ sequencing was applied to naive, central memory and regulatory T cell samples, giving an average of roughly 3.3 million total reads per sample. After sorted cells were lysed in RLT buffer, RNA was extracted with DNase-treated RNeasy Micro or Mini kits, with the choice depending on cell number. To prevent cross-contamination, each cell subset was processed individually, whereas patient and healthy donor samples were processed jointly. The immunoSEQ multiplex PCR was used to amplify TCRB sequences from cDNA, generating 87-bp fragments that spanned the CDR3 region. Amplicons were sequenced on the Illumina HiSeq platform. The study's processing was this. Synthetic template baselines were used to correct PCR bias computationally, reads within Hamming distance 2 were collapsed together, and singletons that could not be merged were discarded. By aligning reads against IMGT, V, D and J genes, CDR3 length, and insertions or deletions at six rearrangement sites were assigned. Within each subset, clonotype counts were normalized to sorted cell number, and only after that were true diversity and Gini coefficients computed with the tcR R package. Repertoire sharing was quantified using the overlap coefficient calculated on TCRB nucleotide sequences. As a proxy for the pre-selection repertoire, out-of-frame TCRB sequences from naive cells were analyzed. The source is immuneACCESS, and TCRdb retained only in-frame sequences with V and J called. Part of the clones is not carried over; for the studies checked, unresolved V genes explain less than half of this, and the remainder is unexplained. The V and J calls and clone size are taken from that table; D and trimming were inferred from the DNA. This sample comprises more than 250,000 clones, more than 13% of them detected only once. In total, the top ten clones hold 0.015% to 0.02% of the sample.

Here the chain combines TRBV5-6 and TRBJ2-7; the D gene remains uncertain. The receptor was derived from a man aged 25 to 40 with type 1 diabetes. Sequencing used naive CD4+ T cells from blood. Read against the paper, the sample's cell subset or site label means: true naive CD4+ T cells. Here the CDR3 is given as CASSFYQYEQYF. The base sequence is TGTGCCAGCAGCTTCTACCAATACGAGCAGTACTTC.